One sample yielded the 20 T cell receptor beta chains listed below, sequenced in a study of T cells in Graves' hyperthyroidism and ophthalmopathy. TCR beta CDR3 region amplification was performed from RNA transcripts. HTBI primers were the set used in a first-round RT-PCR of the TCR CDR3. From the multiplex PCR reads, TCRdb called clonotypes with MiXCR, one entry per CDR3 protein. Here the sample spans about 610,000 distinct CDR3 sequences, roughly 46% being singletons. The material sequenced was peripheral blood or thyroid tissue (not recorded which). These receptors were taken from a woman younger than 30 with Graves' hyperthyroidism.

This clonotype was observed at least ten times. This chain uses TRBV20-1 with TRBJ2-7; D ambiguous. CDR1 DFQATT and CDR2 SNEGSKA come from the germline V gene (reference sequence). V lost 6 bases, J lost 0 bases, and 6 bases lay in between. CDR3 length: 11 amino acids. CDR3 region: CSAVDSYEQYF. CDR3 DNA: TGCAGTGCCGTCGACTCCTACGAGCAGTACTTC.

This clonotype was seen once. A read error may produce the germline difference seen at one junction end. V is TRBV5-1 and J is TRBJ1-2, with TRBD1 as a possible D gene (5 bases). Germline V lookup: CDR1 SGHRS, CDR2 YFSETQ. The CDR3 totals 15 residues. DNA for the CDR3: TGTGCCAGCAGCCCCCGGGGACTCTTCTACTATGGCTACACCTTC. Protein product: CASSPRGLFYYGYTF.

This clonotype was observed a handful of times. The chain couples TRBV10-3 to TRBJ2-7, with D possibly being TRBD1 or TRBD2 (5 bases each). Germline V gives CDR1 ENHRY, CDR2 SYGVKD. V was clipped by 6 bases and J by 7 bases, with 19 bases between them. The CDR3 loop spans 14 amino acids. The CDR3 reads CAIRNDRSGNEQYF. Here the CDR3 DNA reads TGTGCCATCAGGAATGACAGAAGCGGCAATGAGCAGTACTTC.

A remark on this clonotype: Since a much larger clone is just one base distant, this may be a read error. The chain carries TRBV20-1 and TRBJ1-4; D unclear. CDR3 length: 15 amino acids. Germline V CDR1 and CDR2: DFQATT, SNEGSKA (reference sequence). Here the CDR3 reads CSARILHPTGEKLLF. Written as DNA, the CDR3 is TGCAGTGCCCGAATCCTACACCCGACGGGTGAAAAACTGCTTTTT.

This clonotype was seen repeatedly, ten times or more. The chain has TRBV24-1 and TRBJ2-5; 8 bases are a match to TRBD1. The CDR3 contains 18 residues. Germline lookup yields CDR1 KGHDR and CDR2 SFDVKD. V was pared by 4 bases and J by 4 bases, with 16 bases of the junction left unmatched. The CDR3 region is CATSDAGQGLMDLETQYF. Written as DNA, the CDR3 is TGTGCCACCAGTGACGCTGGACAGGGTCTGATGGATTTAGAGACCCAGTACTTC.

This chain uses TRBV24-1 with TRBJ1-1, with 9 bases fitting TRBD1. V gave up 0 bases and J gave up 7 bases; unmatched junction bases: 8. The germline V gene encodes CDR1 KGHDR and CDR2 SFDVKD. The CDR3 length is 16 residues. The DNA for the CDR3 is TGTGCCACCAGTGATTTGCCGGGACAGGGCTACAATGAAGCTTTCTTT. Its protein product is CATSDLPGQGYNEAFF.

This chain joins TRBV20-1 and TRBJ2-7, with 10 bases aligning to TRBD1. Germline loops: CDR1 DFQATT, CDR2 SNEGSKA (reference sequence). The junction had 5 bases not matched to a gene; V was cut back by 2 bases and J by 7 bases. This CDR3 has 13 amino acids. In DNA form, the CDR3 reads TGCAGTGCTAGAAGACAGGGGGCGGAAGAGCAGTACTTC. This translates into CSARRQGAEEQYF.

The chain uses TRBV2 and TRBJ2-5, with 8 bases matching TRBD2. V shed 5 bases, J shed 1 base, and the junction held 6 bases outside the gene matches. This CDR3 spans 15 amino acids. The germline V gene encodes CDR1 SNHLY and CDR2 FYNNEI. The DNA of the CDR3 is TGTGCCAGCAGTTTGTCGGGAGGGCCCCAAGAGACCCAGTACTTC. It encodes CASSLSGGPQETQYF.

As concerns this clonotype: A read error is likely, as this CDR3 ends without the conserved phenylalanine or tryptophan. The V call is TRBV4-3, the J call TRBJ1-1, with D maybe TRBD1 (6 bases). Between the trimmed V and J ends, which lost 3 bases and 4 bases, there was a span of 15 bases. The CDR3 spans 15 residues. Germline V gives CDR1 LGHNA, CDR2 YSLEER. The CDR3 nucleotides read TGCGCCAGCAGCCAGTACAGGGTAGAGAGCACTGAAGCTTTCCTT. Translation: CASSQYRVESTEAFL.

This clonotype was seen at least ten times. The CDR3 is CASSLKSGRGGDGYTF. CDR3 in DNA: TGTGCCAGCAGCTTAAAATCCGGACGGGGCGGCGATGGCTACACCTTC. The V gene is TRBV13, the J gene TRBJ1-2, with D tentatively TRBD1 (5 bases). Trimming shortened V by 2 bases and J by 6 bases, and 19 bases separated the two germline ends. CDR1 is PRHDT, CDR2 FYEKMQ, per germline (reference sequence). CDR3 length: 16 residues.

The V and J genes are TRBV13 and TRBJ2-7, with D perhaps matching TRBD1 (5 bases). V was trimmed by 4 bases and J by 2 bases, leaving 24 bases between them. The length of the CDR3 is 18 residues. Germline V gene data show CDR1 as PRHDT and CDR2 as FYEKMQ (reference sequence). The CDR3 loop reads CASSSPGKFQGWPYEQYF. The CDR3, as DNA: TGTGCCAGCAGCTCCCCAGGGAAATTCCAAGGGTGGCCCTACGAGCAGTACTTC. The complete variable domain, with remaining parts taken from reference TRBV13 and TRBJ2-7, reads AAGVIQSPRHLIKEKRETATLKCYPIPRHDTVYWYQQGPGQDPQFLISFYEKMQSDKGSIPDRFSAQQFSDYHSELNMSSLELGDSALYFCASSSPGKFQGWPYEQYFGPGTRLTVT.

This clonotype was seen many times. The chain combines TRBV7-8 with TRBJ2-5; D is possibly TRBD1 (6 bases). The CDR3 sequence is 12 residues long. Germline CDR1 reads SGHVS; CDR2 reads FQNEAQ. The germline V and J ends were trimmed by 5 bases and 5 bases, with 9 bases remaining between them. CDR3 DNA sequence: TGTGCCAGCAGCCCAGGGGTGGAGACCCAGTACTTC. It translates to CASSPGVETQYF.

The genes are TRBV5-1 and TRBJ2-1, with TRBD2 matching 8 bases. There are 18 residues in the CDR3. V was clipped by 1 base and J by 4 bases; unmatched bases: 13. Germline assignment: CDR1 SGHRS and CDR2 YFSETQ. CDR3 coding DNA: TGCGCCAGCAGCTTGAACCGGGAGGGCCGACCCGGGTACAATGAGCAGTTCTTC. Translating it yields CASSLNREGRPGYNEQFF.

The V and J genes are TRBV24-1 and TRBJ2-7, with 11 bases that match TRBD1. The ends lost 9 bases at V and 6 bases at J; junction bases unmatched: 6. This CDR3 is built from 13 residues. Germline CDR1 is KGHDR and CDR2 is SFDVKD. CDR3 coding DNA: TGTGCCACCCCTAGGGACAGGGGGGGCGAGCAGTACTTC. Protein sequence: CATPRDRGGEQYF.

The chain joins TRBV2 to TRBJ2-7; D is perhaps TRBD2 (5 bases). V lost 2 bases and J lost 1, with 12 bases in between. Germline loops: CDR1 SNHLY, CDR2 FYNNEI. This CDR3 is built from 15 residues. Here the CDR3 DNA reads TGTGCCAGCAGTGAATCTAGCTCGGGATCCTACGAGCAGTACTTC. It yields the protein CASSESSSGSYEQYF.

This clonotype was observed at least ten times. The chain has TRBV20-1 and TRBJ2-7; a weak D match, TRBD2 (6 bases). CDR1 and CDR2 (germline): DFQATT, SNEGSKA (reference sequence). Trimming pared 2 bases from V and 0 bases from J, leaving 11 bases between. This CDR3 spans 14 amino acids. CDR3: CSARLAPSSYEQYF. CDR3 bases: TGCAGTGCTAGACTAGCGCCTAGCTCCTACGAGCAGTACTTC.

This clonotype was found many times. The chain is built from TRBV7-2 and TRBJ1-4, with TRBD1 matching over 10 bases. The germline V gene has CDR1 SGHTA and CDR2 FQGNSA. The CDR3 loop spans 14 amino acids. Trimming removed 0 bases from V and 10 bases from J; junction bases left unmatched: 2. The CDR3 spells CASSLATGGGKLFF. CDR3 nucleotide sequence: TGTGCCAGCAGCTTAGCGACAGGGGGCGGAAAACTGTTTTTT.

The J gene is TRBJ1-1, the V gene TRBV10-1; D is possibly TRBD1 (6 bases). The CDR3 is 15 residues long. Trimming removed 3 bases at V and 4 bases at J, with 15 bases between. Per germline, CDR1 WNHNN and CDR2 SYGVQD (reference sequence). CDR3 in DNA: TGCGCCAGCAGTGAACCACAGGGAAGGGGCACTGAAGCTTTCTTT. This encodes CASSEPQGRGTEAFF.

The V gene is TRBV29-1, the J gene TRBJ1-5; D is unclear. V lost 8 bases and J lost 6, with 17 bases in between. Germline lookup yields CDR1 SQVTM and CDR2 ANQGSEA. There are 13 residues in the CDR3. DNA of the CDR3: TGCAGCTCACCACCGGGGATGGGTCAGCCCCAGCATTTT. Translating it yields CSSPPGMGQPQHF.

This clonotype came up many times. The CDR3 loop reads CASSWVLGQEEDTEAFF. Written as DNA, the CDR3 is TGTGCCAGCAGCTGGGTGCTGGGACAGGAGGAAGACACTGAAGCTTTCTTT. V usage is TRBV7-9 and J usage is TRBJ1-1, with TRBD1 identical over 8 bases. This CDR3 region has 17 residues. The germline V gene has CDR1 SEHNR and CDR2 FQNEAQ (reference sequence). After removal of 4 bases from V and 3 bases from J, the junction contained 13 bases not matched to a gene.